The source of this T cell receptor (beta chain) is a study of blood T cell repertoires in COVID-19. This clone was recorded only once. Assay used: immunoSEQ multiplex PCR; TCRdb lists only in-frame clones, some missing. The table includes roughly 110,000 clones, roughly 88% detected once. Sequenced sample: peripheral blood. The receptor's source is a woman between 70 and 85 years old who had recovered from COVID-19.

CDR3 nucleotides: TGTGCCAGCAGCTCCCTGACCGGGACTGGGACCTACGAGCAGTACTTC. It translates to CASSSLTGTGTYEQYF. The chain has TRBV7-8 and TRBJ2-7, with D perhaps TRBD2 (6 bases). The germline V gene has CDR1 SGHVS and CDR2 FQNEAQ. Deletions cut 4 bases from V and 2 bases from J, with 18 bases between. The CDR3 has 16 amino acids.